This T cell receptor (beta chain) was obtained from a study of early T cells in non-severe SARS-CoV-2 infection. Overall study findings and caveats: Using VDJdb, the matching emphasized anti-spike CD8 responses while missing private and CD4 specificities.

The germline CDR1 and CDR2 sequences are MNHNS and SASEGT. V shed 5 bases and J shed 1 base, with 8 bases lying between them. This CDR3 is 13 amino acids long. Researchers attached unique molecular identifiers to individual cDNA molecules. A single record per CDR3 protein comes from TCRdb applying MiXCR to the 5' RACE reads. The sample has tens of thousands of distinct CDR3 sequences; over 10% are singletons. Turning to this clonotype: The antigen remains undetermined.

Source: whole blood, taken at baseline. The V call is TRBV6-1, the J call TRBJ1-1, with a weak D call TRBD1 (5 bases). The clonotype was recovered from an adult who was a healthcare worker with PCR-confirmed SARS-CoV-2 infection or an uninfected control (not recorded which). The CDR3 sequence is CASSKGPNTEAFF. As DNA, the CDR3 is TGTGCCAGCAGTAAGGGACCGAACACTGAAGCTTTCTTT.